This T cell receptor beta chain was found in a study of blood T cell repertoires in COVID-19. This CDR3 comprises 13 residues. After removal of 3 bases from V and 5 bases from J, the junction contained 2 bases not matched to a gene. The germline V gene encodes CDR1 MDHEN and CDR2 SYDVKM. Measured with immunoSEQ multiplex PCR; TCRdb has only the in-frame clones, and not every one. The sample comprises about 59,000 clones, roughly 91% of which are singletons, and approximately 8.1% rests with the top ten. The TCR sequence derives from a human donor in a cohort sampled during active COVID-19. Sequenced material: peripheral blood. The rearrangement joins TRBV28 to TRBJ2-7; 9 bases line up with TRBD1. Here the CDR3 reads CASSFDRGDEQYF. CDR3 DNA sequence: TGTGCCAGCAGTTTTGACAGGGGGGACGAGCAGTACTTC.